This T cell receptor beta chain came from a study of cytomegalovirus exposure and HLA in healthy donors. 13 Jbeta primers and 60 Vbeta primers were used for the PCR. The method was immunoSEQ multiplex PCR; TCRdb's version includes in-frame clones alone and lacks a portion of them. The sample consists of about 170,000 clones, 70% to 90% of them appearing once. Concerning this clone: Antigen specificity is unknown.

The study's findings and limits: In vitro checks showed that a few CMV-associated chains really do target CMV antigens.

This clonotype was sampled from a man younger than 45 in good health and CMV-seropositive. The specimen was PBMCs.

This chain's CDR3 is CASSLALRKGAEAFF. DNA for the CDR3: TGTGCCAGCAGCTTAGCGCTTAGGAAGGGGGCTGAAGCTTTCTTT. The gene calls are TRBV7-2 and TRBJ1-1; a weak D match, TRBD1 (6 bases). CDR3 length: 15 amino acids. V was shortened by 0 bases and J by 6 bases, with 14 bases between the two germline ends. Germline-derived CDR1 and CDR2 are SGHTA and FQGNSA.